This TCR beta chain originates from a study of T-cell memory formation after mild COVID-19. This clonotype was seen only a few times. The germline CDR1 and CDR2 sequences are SQVTM and ANQGSEA. The V end lost 2 bases, the J end lost 10 bases, and 11 bases lay between the germline ends. The CDR3 sequence is 11 residues long. Each CDR3 protein is one row after TCRdb ran MiXCR on the 5' RACE reads. The sample yields about 210,000 distinct CDR3 sequences, around 25% seen once. The clonotype comes from an adult woman who had mild COVID-19 (a few samples of this study predate the infection). Cell type and time point are not known. V gene TRBV29-1 combines with J gene TRBJ1-1; possible D gene TRBD1, 6 bases. The specimen sequenced was PBMCs or a T cell subset sorted from them (not recorded which). The CDR3 DNA is TGCAGCGTTGAAACAGGGCTCTTAGCTTTCTTT. This translates into CSVETGLLAFF.